Below, one T cell receptor (beta chain) is given with its context. No treatment had been given to any patient before thyroid surgery. Between the trimmed V and J ends, which lost 4 bases and 4 bases, there was a span of 14 bases. Germline V gene lookup returns CDR1 DFQATT and CDR2 SNEGSKA (reference sequence). The CDR3 has 13 amino acids. This entry comes from a study of metastatic and nonmetastatic thyroid tumors. Study as a whole: Repertoires were compared across blood and tumor or nodule tissue from malignant and benign thyroid patients.

MiXCR was used by TCRdb to re-call the PCR reads. The table has under 55,000 clones, approximately 17% seen once. Source material: blood. The genes are TRBV20-1 and TRBJ2-7; either TRBD1 or TRBD2 may supply D (6 bases each). This TCR came from a female donor with papillary thyroid cancer or a benign thyroid nodule (not recorded which). Some clones in this sample may be carry-over from other donors' samples. The CDR3 here is CSANPGGPYEQYF. The CDR3 DNA sequence: TGCAGTGCTAATCCCGGGGGCCCTTACGAGCAGTACTTC.